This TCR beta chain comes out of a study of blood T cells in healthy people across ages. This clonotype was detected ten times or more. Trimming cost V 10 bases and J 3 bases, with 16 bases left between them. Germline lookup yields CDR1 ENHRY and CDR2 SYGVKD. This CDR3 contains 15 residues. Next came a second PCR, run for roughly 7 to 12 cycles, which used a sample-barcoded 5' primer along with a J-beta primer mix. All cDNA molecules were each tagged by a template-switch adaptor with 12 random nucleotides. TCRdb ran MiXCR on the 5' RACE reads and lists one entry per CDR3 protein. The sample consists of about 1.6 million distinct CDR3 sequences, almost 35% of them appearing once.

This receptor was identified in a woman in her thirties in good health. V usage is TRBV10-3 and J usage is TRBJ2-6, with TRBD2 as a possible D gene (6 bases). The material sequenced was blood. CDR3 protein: CATAPTGDGANVLTF. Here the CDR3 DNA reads TGTGCCACGGCGCCCACGGGGGATGGGGCCAACGTCCTGACTTTC.